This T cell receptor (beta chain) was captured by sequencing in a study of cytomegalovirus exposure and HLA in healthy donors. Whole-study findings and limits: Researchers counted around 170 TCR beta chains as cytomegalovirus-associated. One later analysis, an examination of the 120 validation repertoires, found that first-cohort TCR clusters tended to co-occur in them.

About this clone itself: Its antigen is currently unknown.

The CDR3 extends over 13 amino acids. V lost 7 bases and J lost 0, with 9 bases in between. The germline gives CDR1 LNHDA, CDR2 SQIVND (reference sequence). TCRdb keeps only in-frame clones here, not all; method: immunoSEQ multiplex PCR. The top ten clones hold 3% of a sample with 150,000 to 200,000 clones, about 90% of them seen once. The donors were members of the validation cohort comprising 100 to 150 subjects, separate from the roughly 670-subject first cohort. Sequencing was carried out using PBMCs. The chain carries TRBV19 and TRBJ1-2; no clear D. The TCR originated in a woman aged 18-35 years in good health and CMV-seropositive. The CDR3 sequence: CASKSLTNYGYTF. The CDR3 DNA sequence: TGTGCCAGTAAGAGTCTAACTAACTATGGCTACACCTTC.